What follows is one T cell receptor beta chain and its context. The sample originates from a study of memory CD4+ T cells and cytomegalovirus serostatus. Study in general: Donors were healthy Belgian adults, several CMV seropositive and fewer than 30 seronegative.

TCRdb's table, derived via immunoSEQ multiplex PCR, lists solely in-frame clones and lacks some. The data hold 50,000 to 65,000 clones, with roughly 77% observed a single time. Trimming removed 5 bases at V and 4 bases at J, with 7 bases between. The CDR3 consists of 12 residues. CDR1 MNHNY and CDR2 SVGAGI come from the germline V gene (reference sequence). Single viable CD3+CD4+CD8-CD45RO+ cells were sorted as the memory CD4+ T cells. The chain couples TRBV6-6 to TRBJ2-3; D not resolved. This receptor was identified in an adult in good health and CMV-seropositive. The material sequenced was memory CD4+ T cells from blood. CDR3 DNA sequence: TGTGCCAGCAGTCCGAGTGCAGATACGCAGTATTTT. Its protein is CASSPSADTQYF.